The rows below give T cell receptor beta chains drawn from one sample of a study of blood T cell repertoires in COVID-19. This table comes from immunoSEQ multiplex PCR, and its TCRdb copy is limited to in-frame clones, with some not included. The sample contains 150,000 or so clones, about 80% of which appear only once. Sequenced input: peripheral blood. Receptor source: a woman aged 70-85 years with acute or convalescent COVID-19. Both conserved end residues are part of each CDR3.

TRBV18	TRBJ1-1	CASHGTDPRRGAFF
TRBV20-1	TRBJ2-7	CSASGYLGLAGEGQYF
TRBV5-6	TRBJ2-7	CASSIRGSYEQYF
TRBV4-1	TRBJ1-3	CASSQVPGSSGNTIYF
TRBV5-5	TRBJ2-4	CASSHSGGAKNIQYF
TRBV5-1	TRBJ1-4	CASSSERQGRTNEKLFF
TRBV29-1	TRBJ1-2	CSVEDITNYGYTF
TRBV6-5	TRBJ1-1	CAIYRLSNTEAFF
TRBV6-4	TRBJ2-3	CASKRDTGTDTQYF
TRBV5-6	TRBJ2-3	CASSLGLAVDTQYF
TRBV10-3	TRBJ2-7	CAISEGAGFYEQYF
TRBV27	TRBJ1-3	CASSTGAGNTIYF
TRBV28	TRBJ1-2	CASSLGRADYGYTF
TRBV27	TRBJ1-5	CASSPKGQGAHYQPQHF
TRBV18	TRBJ1-2	CASSPPVPYYGYTF
TRBV5-8	TRBJ2-2	CASSYIPGLPAGELFF
TRBV12-3/TRBV12-4	TRBJ2-7	CASSFLTYEQYF
TRBV18	TRBJ1-5	CASSPLQRDSQPQHF
TRBV28	TRBJ2-7	CASSKTGHRDYEQYF
TRBV27	TRBJ2-5	CASSPRPLGGKGETQYF
TRBV6-4	TRBJ1-5	CASSDTLTDASNQPQHF
TRBV5-1	TRBJ2-3	CASIPGEEIRDTQYF
TRBV19	TRBJ1-5	CASSSTGDQPQHF
TRBV5-4	TRBJ2-3	CATAGAKGTDTQYF
TRBV9	TRBJ2-2	CASSVVSTGDSGELFF
TRBV2	TRBJ2-3	CASSVAVGVANTDTQYF
TRBV18	TRBJ1-2	CASSPPGQGAKTNYGYTF
TRBV27	TRBJ2-1	CASSLSDRVSSYNEQFF
TRBV5-5	TRBJ1-1	CASSLAVRGGTEAFF
TRBV10-3	TRBJ2-7	CAISDRLAGGSYEQYF
TRBV20-1	TRBJ1-1	CSASALDRRFMNTEAFF
TRBV5-4	TRBJ2-5	CASTSLVGGVPLETQYF
TRBV6-5	TRBJ1-1	CASSTDREGEAFF
TRBV7-9	TRBJ1-1	CASSLVSTEAFF
TRBV4-1	TRBJ1-1	CASSQTARRTDEAFF
TRBV7-2	TRBJ1-6	CASSLGDRGNSPLHF
TRBV14	TRBJ1-4	CASSQDATGYEKLFF
TRBV24-1	TRBJ2-3	CATSESSGTGPRVDTQYF
TRBV6-5	TRBJ2-7	CASRSGTNEQYF
TRBV24-1	TRBJ2-7	CATSERAGGAYEQYF
TRBV28	TRBJ2-1	CASGGHSYNEQFF